These 11 T cell receptor beta chains came from one sample sequenced in a study of regulatory T cells in long-lasting Graves disease (dated by TCRdb to 2020 to 2023). In the paper's terms, the time point label means: newly diagnosed GD, antithyroid drugs for less than 3 months. RNA was extracted from PBMCs in TRIzol for both TCR sequencing and RNA sequencing. Libraries were made using multiplex PCR. The listed sequencing device is Illumina HiSeq 4000. CDR3 regions were amplified by Arm-PCR with iRepertoire HTBI primers to construct TCR beta libraries. The public reads were run again by TCRdb, first through fastp at Q25 and then through MiXCR, and only productive beta chains were kept. Each CDR3 protein appears once, grouped with its most common genes and DNA. The sample table holds 500,000 or so distinct CDR3 sequences, of which more than 15% were seen once. Jointly, the top ten make up around 25% of the sample.

This same sample was also part of a study on T cells in Graves' hyperthyroidism and ophthalmopathy.

Sequencing used peripheral blood mononuclear cells (PBMCs), obtained at new diagnosis, from a patient treated with antithyroid drugs. These receptors were collected from a woman between 40 and 65 years old with Graves disease. Donor details come from another sample of the same person, matched by shared clones.

The rearrangement uses TRBV2 and TRBJ1-1, with 9 bases identical to TRBD1. J gave up 4 bases and V 6 bases, and 3 bases lay outside the gene matches. Looked up from germline, CDR1 is SNHLY and CDR2 is FYNNEI. The CDR3 has 13 amino acids. CDR3 sequence (DNA): TGTGCCAGCAGGGACAGGGGAGGCACTGAAGCTTTCTTT. Amino acid sequence: CASRDRGGTEAFF.

The table lists this clonotype with many counts. The V and J genes are TRBV9 and TRBJ2-7; the D gene is possibly TRBD2 (6 bases). V lost 3 bases to trimming and J lost 9 bases, with 16 bases between them. This CDR3 has 13 residues. From germline, CDR1 is SGDLS and CDR2 YYNGEE. The CDR3 loop is CASSAGTPARQYF. Here the CDR3 DNA reads TGTGCCAGCAGCGCGGGGACTCCCGCGAGGCAGTACTTC. The full variable domain, rest sourced from reference TRBV9 and TRBJ2-7, is DSGVTQTPKHLITATGQRVTLRCSPRSGDLSVYWYQQSLDQGLQFLIQYYNGEERAKGNILERFSAQQFPDLHSELNLSSLELGDSALYFCASSAGTPARQYFGPGTRLTVT.

This clonotype was counted many times. The V and J genes are TRBV10-3 and TRBJ2-7; 9 bases match TRBD1. CDR1 is ENHRY, CDR2 SYGVKD, per germline. The V segment lost 6 bases and the J segment 3 bases; nucleotides outside the gene matches: 3. CDR3 size: 13 residues. Written as DNA, the CDR3 is TGTGCCATCAGCTCGGACAGGGGCTACGAGCAGTACTTC. It yields the protein CAISSDRGYEQYF.

This clonotype was seen at least ten times. The chain has TRBV29-1 and TRBJ1-2, with 7 bases fitting TRBD1. The germline V gene has CDR1 SQVTM and CDR2 ANQGSEA. CDR3 size: 13 residues. The trim removed 4 bases at V and 4 bases at J, leaving 6 bases unmatched. CDR3 in amino acids: CSVGDREGYGYTF. The CDR3 DNA follows: TGCAGCGTTGGCGACAGGGAGGGCTATGGCTACACCTTC.

This clonotype has just a few counts. The J gene is TRBJ1-2, the V gene TRBV4-1; D may be TRBD1 (5 bases). This CDR3 comprises 15 residues. Trimming took 2 bases from V and 2 from J, leaving 12 bases between them. The germline CDR1 and CDR2 sequences are MGHRA and YSYEKL. The CDR3 bases are TGCGCCAGCAGCCAACAGACAGAAGCAAACTATGGCTACACCTTC. This translates into CASSQQTEANYGYTF.

The sample holds a few counts of this clonotype. This chain links TRBV24-1 with TRBJ1-1, with unresolved D. V shed 5 bases and J shed 11 bases, with 14 bases lying between them. CDR3 length equals 12 residues. Germline loops: CDR1 KGHDR, CDR2 SFDVKD. CDR3 amino acids: CATSVPDGLAFF. CDR3 bases: TGTGCCACCAGTGTTCCGGACGGCCTCGCTTTCTTT.

This chain uses TRBV11-2 with TRBJ2-5, with D possibly TRBD1 on 5 matching bases. V was pared by 1 base and J by 4 bases, with 19 bases between. CDR1 SGHAT and CDR2 FQNNGV come from the germline V gene. The CDR3 spans 17 residues. CDR3 loop: CASSLGLPGRETETQYF. CDR3 DNA: TGTGCCAGCAGCTTAGGACTGCCGGGCAGGGAAACAGAGACCCAGTACTTC.

In this sample, this clonotype turned up a few times. The chain combines TRBV30 with TRBJ2-3; tentatively, D is TRBD1 (5 bases). Trimming removed 2 bases from V and 5 bases from J, with 11 bases in between. The length of the CDR3 is 13 residues. Germline values: CDR1 GTSNPN, CDR2 SVGIG (reference sequence). The CDR3 is CAWSRQKGDTQYF. The CDR3 bases are TGTGCCTGGAGTAGACAGAAAGGAGATACGCAGTATTTT. Filled out from reference TRBV30 and TRBJ2-3, the complete variable domain reads SQTIHQWPATLVQPVGSPLSLECTVEGTSNPNLYWYRQAAGRGLQLLFYSVGIGQISSEVPQNLSASRPQDRQFILSSKKLLLSDSGFYLCAWSRQKGDTQYFGPGTRLTVL.

This clonotype was seen repeatedly, ten times or more. The V call is TRBV2, the J call TRBJ1-5, with TRBD1 as a possible D gene (6 bases). The CDR3 has 12 residues. V was pared by 8 bases and J by 5 bases, with 10 bases between. The germline CDR1 and CDR2 sequences are SNHLY and FYNNEI. The DNA of the CDR3 is TGTGCCAGCGCCCGACAGGATCAGCCCCAGCATTTT. Its translation: CASARQDQPQHF.

The chain links TRBV5-1 to TRBJ1-5; TRBD1 is a possible D gene (5 bases). Trimming took 4 bases from V and 6 from J, leaving 11 bases between them. CDR3 length: 13 amino acids. Germline V gene lookup returns CDR1 SGHRS and CDR2 YFSETQ. The CDR3 reads CASSGEGSQPQHF. CDR3 bases: TGCGCCAGCAGCGGGGAGGGGAGTCAGCCCCAGCATTTT. Based on the CDR3 plus reference TRBV5-1 and TRBJ1-5, the full variable domain is KAGVTQTPRYLIKTRGQQVTLSCSPISGHRSVSWYQQTPGQGLQFLFEYFSETQRNKGNFPGRFSGRQFSNSRSEMNVSTLELGDSALYLCASSGEGSQPQHFGDGTRLSIL.

In DNA, the CDR3 is TGCGCCAGCCTAAGAAGGACAGTAAAAGTGGCAGATACGCAGTATTTT. Translated: CASLRRTVKVADTQYF. The rearrangement joins TRBV10-1 to TRBJ2-3, with a tentative D call TRBD1 (6 bases). In germline, CDR1 is WNHNN, CDR2 SYGVQD (reference sequence). The CDR3 is 16 residues long. Trimming shortened V by 8 bases and J by 4 bases, and 22 bases separated the two germline ends.